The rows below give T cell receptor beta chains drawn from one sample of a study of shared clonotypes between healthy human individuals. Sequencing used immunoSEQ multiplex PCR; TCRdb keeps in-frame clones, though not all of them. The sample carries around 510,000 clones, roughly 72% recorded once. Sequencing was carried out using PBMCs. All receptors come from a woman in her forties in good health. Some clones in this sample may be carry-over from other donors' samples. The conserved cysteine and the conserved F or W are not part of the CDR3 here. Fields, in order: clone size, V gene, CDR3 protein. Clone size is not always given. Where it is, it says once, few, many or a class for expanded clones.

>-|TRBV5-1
ASSRDRQETQY
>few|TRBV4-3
ASSQGGIEGAQY
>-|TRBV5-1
ASSLVAGRDTGELF
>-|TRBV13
ASSQTGNTIY
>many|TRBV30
AWSKRGLRSGANVLT
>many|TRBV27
ASSPRQGGNYGYT
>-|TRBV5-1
ASSLGVGRDYEQY
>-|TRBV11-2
ASSLGTGSLLPEAF
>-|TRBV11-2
ASSLFDYEQY
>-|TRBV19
ASRDGIYTEAF
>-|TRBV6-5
ASSWDRGRNYEQY
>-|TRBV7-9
ASGTSGRNEQF